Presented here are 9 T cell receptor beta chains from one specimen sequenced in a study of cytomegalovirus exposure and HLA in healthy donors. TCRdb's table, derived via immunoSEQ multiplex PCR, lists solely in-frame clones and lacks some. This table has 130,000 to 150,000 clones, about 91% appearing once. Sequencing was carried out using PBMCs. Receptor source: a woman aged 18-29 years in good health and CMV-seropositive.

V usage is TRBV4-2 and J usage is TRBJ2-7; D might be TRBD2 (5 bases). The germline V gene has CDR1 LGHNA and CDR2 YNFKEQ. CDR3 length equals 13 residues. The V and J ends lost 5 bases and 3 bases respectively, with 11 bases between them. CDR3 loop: CASSDTRDYEQYF. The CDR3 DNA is TGTGCCAGCAGCGATACCCGGGACTACGAGCAGTACTTC.

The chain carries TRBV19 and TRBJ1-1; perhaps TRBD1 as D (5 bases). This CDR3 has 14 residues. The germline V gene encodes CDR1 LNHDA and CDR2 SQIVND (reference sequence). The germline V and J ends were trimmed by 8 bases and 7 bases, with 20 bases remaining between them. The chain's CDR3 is CASVRFGLQGEAFF. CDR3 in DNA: TGTGCCAGTGTACGGTTTGGGCTCCAGGGTGAAGCTTTCTTT.

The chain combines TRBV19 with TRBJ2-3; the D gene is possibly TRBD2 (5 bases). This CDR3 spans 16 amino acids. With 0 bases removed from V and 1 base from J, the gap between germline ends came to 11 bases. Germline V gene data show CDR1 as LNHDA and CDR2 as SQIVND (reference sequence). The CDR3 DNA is TGTGCCAGTAGTATAGATAGAGGGCCTGGCACAGATACGCAGTATTTT. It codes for CASSIDRGPGTDTQYF.

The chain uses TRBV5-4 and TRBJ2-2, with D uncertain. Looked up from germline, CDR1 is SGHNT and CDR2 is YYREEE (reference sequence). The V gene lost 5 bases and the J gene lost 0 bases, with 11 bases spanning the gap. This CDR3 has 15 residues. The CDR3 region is CASSLGGANTGELFF. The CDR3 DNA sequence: TGTGCCAGCAGTTTAGGCGGTGCGAACACCGGGGAGCTGTTTTTT.

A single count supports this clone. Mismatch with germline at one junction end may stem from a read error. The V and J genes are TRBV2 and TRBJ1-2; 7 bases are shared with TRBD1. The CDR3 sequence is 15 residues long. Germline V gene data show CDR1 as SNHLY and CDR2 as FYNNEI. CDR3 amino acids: CASSSLDRSIYGCTF. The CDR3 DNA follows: TGTGCCAGCAGTTCTCTGGACAGGAGTATCTATGGCTGCACCTTC.

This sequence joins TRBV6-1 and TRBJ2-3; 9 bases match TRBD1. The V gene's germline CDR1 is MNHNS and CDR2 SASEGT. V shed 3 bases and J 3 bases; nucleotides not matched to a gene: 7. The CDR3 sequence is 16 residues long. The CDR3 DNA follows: TGTGCCAGCAGTGACCTGACAGGGGGGGCGACAGATACGCAGTATTTT. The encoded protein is CASSDLTGGATDTQYF.

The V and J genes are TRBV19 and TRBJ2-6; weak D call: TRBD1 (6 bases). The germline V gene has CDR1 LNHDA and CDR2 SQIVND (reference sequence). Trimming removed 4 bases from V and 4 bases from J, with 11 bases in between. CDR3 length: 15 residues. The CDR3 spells CASSTTGPGANVLTF. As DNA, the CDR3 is TGTGCCAGTAGTACTACAGGGCCAGGGGCCAACGTCCTGACTTTC.

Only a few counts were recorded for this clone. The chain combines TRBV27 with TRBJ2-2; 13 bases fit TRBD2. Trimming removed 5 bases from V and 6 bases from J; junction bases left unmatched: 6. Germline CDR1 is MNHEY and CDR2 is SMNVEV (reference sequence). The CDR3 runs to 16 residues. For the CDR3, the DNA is TGTGCCAGCAGTCTCACTAGCGGGGGGGCCGCCGGGGAGCTGTTTTTT. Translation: CASSLTSGGAAGELFF.

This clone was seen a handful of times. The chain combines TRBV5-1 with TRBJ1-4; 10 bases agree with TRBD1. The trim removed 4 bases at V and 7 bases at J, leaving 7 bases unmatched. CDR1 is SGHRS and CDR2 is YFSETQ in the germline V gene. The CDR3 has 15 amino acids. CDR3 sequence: CASSGPGTGAEKLFF. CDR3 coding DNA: TGCGCCAGCAGCGGACCTGGGACAGGGGCTGAAAAACTGTTTTTT.